This T cell receptor beta chain was documented in a study of read filtering for tumor transcriptome and immune sequencing. Study-level information: Transcriptome libraries were built from DNase-treated RNA.

V lost 2 bases and J lost 6, with 9 bases in between. The CDR3 runs 13 residues. Germline CDR1 and CDR2: SGHAT and FQNNGV. From about 400 ng of RNA, a library with molecular barcoded alpha/delta and beta/gamma adaptors was made. MiXCR, applied by TCRdb to the reads, yields one record per CDR3 protein. The sample includes about 130,000 distinct CDR3 sequences, 10% to 15% seen only once; the top ten take approximately 11%. The specimen was a population of CD138-negative cells sorted from bone marrow. The genes are TRBV11-2 and TRBJ2-3; D ambiguous. The receptor comes from a donor aged 40 or over with multiple myeloma. Here the CDR3 reads CASSLFRADTQYF. DNA of the CDR3: TGTGCCAGCAGCTTATTTCGGGCGGATACGCAGTATTTT.